This TCR beta chain originates from a study of blood T cell repertoires in COVID-19. Authors' methods: It was from reference gene primer amplification that nucleated cell counts were estimated. TCRdb's table, derived via immunoSEQ multiplex PCR, lists solely in-frame clones and lacks some. V, J and clone size are taken as reported in that table, and D and trimming were inferred from the DNA itself. The sample yields around 56,000 clones, 73% seen once. Losses at the gene ends were 5 bases for V and 4 bases for J; bases not matched to a gene: 5. Germline assignment: CDR1 SQVTM and CDR2 ANQGSEA. This CDR3 spans 15 amino acids.

This receptor was obtained from a woman aged 50 to 65 with active or convalescent COVID-19. Sequencing input: peripheral blood. The genes are TRBV29-1 and TRBJ2-3, with 14 positions matching TRBD2. The CDR3 nucleotides read TGCAGCGTTTCGGGACTAGCGGGAGTGGCAGATACGCAGTATTTT. Translated, it gives CSVSGLAGVADTQYF.